This T cell receptor beta chain was profiled in a study of cytomegalovirus exposure and HLA in healthy donors. Some clones are missing from TCRdb's copy, which holds only in-frame ones; the method was immunoSEQ multiplex PCR. This sample has about 130,000 clones, with about 94% found just once. V was clipped by 3 bases and J by 6 bases; unmatched bases: 5. The germline CDR1 and CDR2 sequences are SEHNR and FQNEAQ (reference sequence). The CDR3 contains 15 residues. Material: PBMCs. The TCR originated in a woman aged 18-35 years in good health and CMV-seronegative. The rearrangement links TRBV7-9 to TRBJ2-1, with 10 positions matching TRBD2. This CDR3 reads CASSFERGGVNEQFF. In DNA form, the CDR3 reads TGTGCCAGCAGCTTTGAGCGGGGGGGGGTCAATGAGCAGTTCTTC.